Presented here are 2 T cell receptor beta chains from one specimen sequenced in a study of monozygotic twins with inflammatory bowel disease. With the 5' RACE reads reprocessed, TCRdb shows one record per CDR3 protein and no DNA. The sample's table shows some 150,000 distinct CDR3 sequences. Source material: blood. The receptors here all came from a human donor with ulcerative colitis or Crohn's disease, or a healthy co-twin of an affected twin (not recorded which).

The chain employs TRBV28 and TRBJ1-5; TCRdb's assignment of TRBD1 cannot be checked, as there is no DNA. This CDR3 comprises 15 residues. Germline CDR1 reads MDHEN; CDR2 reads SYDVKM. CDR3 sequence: CASTWGRGINQPQHF.

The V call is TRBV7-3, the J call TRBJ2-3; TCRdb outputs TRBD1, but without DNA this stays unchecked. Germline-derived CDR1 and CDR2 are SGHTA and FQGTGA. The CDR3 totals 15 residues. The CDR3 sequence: CASSPTGAGTDTQYF.